This T cell receptor beta chain stems from a study of regulatory T cells in long-lasting Graves disease. Study findings and constraints: TCR diversity was lower in persistent than newly diagnosed Graves' disease. The study found persistent patients shared more public clonotypes (approximately 2,700) than new patients (about 880).

HTBI primers from iRepertoire and Arm-PCR of CDR3 regions yielded the TCR beta libraries. TCRdb re-derived calls from the multiplex PCR reads in MiXCR, one entry per CDR3 protein. The sample consists of approximately 400,000 distinct CDR3 sequences, 23% of them appearing once. This clonotype was detected many times. Its antigen is currently unknown. The time point was: persistent/refractory GD, antithyroid drugs over 5 years with positive TRAb. PBMC RNA was the source of the TCR library. Graves' disease diagnosis used American Thyroid Association guidelines. Sequenced here: peripheral blood mononuclear cells (PBMCs), sampled when the disease was refractory, from a patient treated with antithyroid drugs. The source of this sequence is a woman aged 40 to 49 with Graves disease.

CDR3 nucleotide sequence: TGCAGCGTTCGGAAGATGGGGAACACTGAAGCTTTCTTT. This codes for CSVRKMGNTEAFF. V gene TRBV29-1 combines with J gene TRBJ1-1; D call uncertain. Germline V gene sequence: CDR1 SQVTM, CDR2 ANQGSEA. Trimming removed 5 bases at V and 1 base at J, with 11 bases between. The CDR3 has 13 residues. Full variable domain (remainder filled in from reference TRBV29-1 and TRBJ1-1): SAVISQKPSRDICQRGTSLTIQCQVDSQVTMMFWYRQQPGQSLTLIATANQGSEATYESGFVIDKFPISRPNLTFSTLTVSNMSPEDSSIYLCSVRKMGNTEAFFGQGTRLTVV.